Below are 32 T cell receptor beta chains sequenced from a single sample in a study of blood T cells in healthy people across ages. Alongside a J-beta primer mix, a sample-barcoded 5' primer served in a second PCR lasting 7 to 11 cycles. MiXCR was run by TCRdb on the 5' RACE reads, yielding one entry per CDR3 protein. The sample lists about 1.8 million distinct CDR3 sequences, 49% occurring once. Source material: blood. The receptors were gathered from a woman in her forties in good health.

The chain uses TRBV10-2 and TRBJ2-7, with a tentative D call TRBD1 (5 bases). In germline, CDR1 is WSHSY, CDR2 SAAADI. The CDR3 sequence is 14 residues long. V gave up 5 bases and J gave up 1 base, with 12 bases separating them. Here the CDR3 reads CASSSGWDSYEQYF. For the CDR3, the DNA is TGCGCCAGCAGTTCAGGGTGGGATTCCTACGAGCAGTACTTC.

The V call is TRBV5-5, the J call TRBJ2-7; D is undetermined. The length of the CDR3 is 15 residues. V lost 2 bases to trimming and J lost 5 bases, with 17 bases between them. Looked up from germline, CDR1 is SGHKS and CDR2 is YYEKEE (reference sequence). For the CDR3, the DNA is TGTGCCAGCAGCTTAGAGCCCTTGGTTAGGGACGAGCAGTACTTC. Translation gives CASSLEPLVRDEQYF.

The chain employs TRBV9 and TRBJ2-1; 8 positions match TRBD1. From germline, CDR1 is SGDLS and CDR2 YYNGEE. This CDR3 region has 13 residues. Trimming removed 4 bases from V and 15 bases from J; junction bases left unmatched: 12. In DNA, the CDR3 is TGTGCCAGCAGCCCTCGCGTCTTGGACAGGGTGTTCTTC. Protein product: CASSPRVLDRVFF.

This clonotype has more than one count but fewer than ten. The chain links TRBV5-1 to TRBJ1-6; D is possibly TRBD1 (6 bases). CDR1 is SGHRS, CDR2 YFSETQ, per germline. The CDR3 sequence is 16 residues long. Trimming took off 0 bases at V and 7 bases at J, with 14 bases between the two ends. The CDR3 region is CASSLALQGGNSPLHF. The CDR3 DNA follows: TGCGCCAGCAGCTTGGCTCTACAGGGTGGAAATTCACCCCTCCACTTT.

This chain links TRBV6-1 with TRBJ2-1, with a weak D call TRBD1 (5 bases). CDR3 length: 15 amino acids. CDR1 MNHNS and CDR2 SASEGT come from the germline V gene. Trimming shortened V by 3 bases and J by 3 bases, and 12 bases separated the two germline ends. For the CDR3, the DNA is TGTGCCAGCAGTGACCTCCAAAGGGGCTACAATGAGCAGTTCTTC. This translates into CASSDLQRGYNEQFF.

This clonotype has a count of ten or more. The CDR3 nucleotides are TGCAGTGCTAGAGATAGGACTAGCGGCACAGATACGCAGTATTTT. Its translation is CSARDRTSGTDTQYF. The V gene is TRBV20-1, the J gene TRBJ2-3; the match to TRBD2 covers 9 bases. Germline V gene lookup returns CDR1 DFQATT and CDR2 SNEGSKA (reference sequence). The CDR3 runs to 15 residues. With V trimmed by 0 bases and J by 1 base, 2 bases remained unmatched.

V is TRBV7-2 and J is TRBJ1-6; D uncertain. The germline V and J ends were trimmed by 0 bases and 7 bases, with 13 bases remaining between them. CDR3 size: 16 residues. Germline V gives CDR1 SGHTA, CDR2 FQGNSA. The CDR3 here is CASSLAALMGNSPLHF. DNA of the CDR3: TGTGCCAGCAGCTTAGCGGCCCTCATGGGCAATTCACCCCTCCACTTT.

This clonotype was counted ten times or more. The V call is TRBV5-5, the J call TRBJ1-2; 10 bases agree with TRBD1. Germline values: CDR1 SGHKS, CDR2 YYEKEE (reference sequence). CDR3 length: 14 residues. The V segment lost 3 bases and the J segment 4 bases; nucleotides outside the gene matches: 3. The CDR3 nucleotides read TGTGCCAGCAGCTCGACAGGGGGCGGCTATGGCTACACCTTC. Translating it yields CASSSTGGGYGYTF.

The genes are TRBV4-2 and TRBJ2-7, with D possibly TRBD2 on 5 matching bases. Trimming took 4 bases from V and 3 from J, leaving 10 bases between them. CDR1 is LGHNA, CDR2 YNFKEQ, per germline. The CDR3 loop spans 13 amino acids. CDR3 in DNA: TGTGCCAGCAGCCGGCGGGTGGACTACGAGCAGTACTTC. Translated: CASSRRVDYEQYF.

The chain recombines TRBV9 with TRBJ2-5; tentative D call: TRBD1 (6 bases). The CDR3 spans 18 residues. Per germline, CDR1 SGDLS and CDR2 YYNGEE. V shed 2 bases and J shed 2 bases, with 22 bases lying between them. CDR3 DNA sequence: TGTGCCAGCAGCGTGCGACCGTTGGGACAAGGATTTCAAGAGACCCAGTACTTC. Its protein product is CASSVRPLGQGFQETQYF.

In DNA form, the CDR3 reads TGTGCCAGCAGCCACACTAGCGGGCGTACCTTCTACAATGAGCAGTACTTC. Translation: CASSHTSGRTFYNEQYF. V and J are TRBV7-2 and TRBJ2-4, with TRBD2 matching 9 bases. CDR3 size: 17 residues. Germline CDR1 reads SGHTA; CDR2 reads FQGNSA. J gave up 13 bases and V 5 bases, and 21 bases lay outside the gene matches.

The V and J genes are TRBV5-1 and TRBJ2-5; TRBD1 matches 8 bases. CDR1 is SGHRS, CDR2 YFSETQ, per germline. The CDR3 is 16 residues long. V lost 1 base to trimming and J lost 2 bases; unmatched junction nucleotides: 7. CDR3 DNA sequence: TGCGCCAGCAGCTTGCCCACGGGGGACAGGCAAGAGACCCAGTACTTC. Amino acids: CASSLPTGDRQETQYF.

The chain couples TRBV13 to TRBJ2-3; 11 bases align to TRBD1. V shed 1 base, J shed 3 bases, and the junction held 6 bases outside the gene matches. Germline V lookup: CDR1 PRHDT, CDR2 FYEKMQ (reference sequence). The CDR3 runs to 17 residues. This chain's CDR3 is CASSLDGDRGGTDTQYF. CDR3 coding DNA: TGTGCCAGCAGCTTAGACGGGGACAGGGGGGGAACAGATACGCAGTATTTT.

Points on this clonotype: Relative to the germline gene, one junction end is altered; a read error may explain this. The rearrangement joins TRBV4-2 to TRBJ2-5; 9 bases fit TRBD1. This CDR3 contains 16 residues. CDR1 and CDR2 (germline): LGHNA, YNFKEQ. The CDR3 DNA is TGTGCCGGCAGCCAAGAACAGACAGGGGGTGGGGAGACCCAGTACTTC. Translating gives CAGSQEQTGGGETQYF.

The rearrangement links TRBV28 to TRBJ2-5; the D call may be TRBD1 or TRBD2 (7 bases each). Trimming took off 6 bases at V and 1 base at J, with 18 bases between the two ends. Germline-derived CDR1 and CDR2 are MDHEN and SYDVKM. The CDR3 loop spans 16 amino acids. Here the CDR3 DNA reads TGTGCCAGCAGCTCCCAGGGGGGGAGGTCCCAAGAGACCCAGTACTTC. Translated: CASSSQGGRSQETQYF.

This clonotype was seen a few times. V is TRBV29-1 and J is TRBJ2-3; TRBD2 matches at 9 bases. The germline V gene encodes CDR1 SQVTM and CDR2 ANQGSEA. V lost 3 bases, J lost 3 bases, and 10 bases stayed unmatched. This CDR3 comprises 16 residues. CDR3 sequence reads: CSVEGGGASKTDTQYF. The CDR3 DNA reads TGCAGCGTTGAGGGCGGGGGGGCCTCTAAGACAGATACGCAGTATTTT.

The chain couples TRBV4-3 to TRBJ1-2; 8 nucleotides match TRBD1. The J segment lost 3 bases and the V segment lost 1 base, leaving 7 bases of the junction unmatched. CDR1 and CDR2 (germline): LGHNA, YSLEER. The CDR3 spans 16 residues. CDR3 nucleotide sequence: TGCGCCAGCAGCCAAGCCTCGGACAGGGTCTACTATGGCTACACCTTC. Its protein product is CASSQASDRVYYGYTF.

The genes are TRBV7-8 and TRBJ2-3; 8 bases align to TRBD1. After removal of 2 bases from V and 1 base from J, the junction contained 17 bases not matched to a gene. The CDR3 consists of 20 residues. The germline V gene encodes CDR1 SGHVS and CDR2 FQNEAQ. The CDR3: CASSLRGVQGVIRGTDTQYF. In DNA form, the CDR3 reads TGTGCCAGCAGCTTAAGGGGAGTACAGGGGGTTATTCGGGGCACAGATACGCAGTATTTT. The variable domain in full, with the rest retrieved from reference TRBV7-8 and TRBJ2-3, is GAGVSQSPRYKVAKRGQDVALRCDPISGHVSLFWYQQALGQGPEFLTYFQNEAQLDKSGLPSDRFFAERPEGSVSTLKIQRTQQEDSAVYLCASSLRGVQGVIRGTDTQYFGPGTRLTVL.

This clonotype was observed a handful of times. V is TRBV20-1 and J is TRBJ1-1, with D maybe TRBD1 (5 bases). CDR3 size: 13 residues. Per the germline V gene, CDR1 is DFQATT and CDR2 is SNEGSKA (reference sequence). The V gene lost 7 bases and the J gene lost 2 bases, with 14 bases spanning the gap. In nucleotides, the CDR3 is TGCAGTGTAATGACGGGGGGAAACACTGAAGCTTTCTTT. Translating it yields CSVMTGGNTEAFF.

The chain is built from TRBV12-3 or TRBV12-4 and TRBJ2-2; 12 nucleotides agree with TRBD2. The junction had 2 bases not matched to a gene; V was cut back by 3 bases and J by 6 bases. This CDR3 contains 15 residues. CDR3 protein: CASSFSSGGAGELFF. The CDR3 DNA reads as TGTGCCAGCAGTTTCTCTAGCGGGGGGGCCGGGGAGCTGTTTTTT.

This clonotype was picked up a small number of times. The rearrangement joins TRBV12-3 or TRBV12-4 to TRBJ2-1; the D is unclear. This CDR3 has 13 residues. V lost 0 bases and J 7 bases, leaving 7 bases between the germline ends. In DNA, the CDR3 is TGTGCCAGCAGTTTAGCGCAGACTAATGAGCAGTTCTTC. This encodes CASSLAQTNEQFF.

This clonotype has ten or more counts. V is TRBV6-5 and J is TRBJ2-5, with D unclear. The germline V gene has CDR1 MNHEY and CDR2 SVGAGI. Between the trimmed V and J ends, which lost 5 bases and 2 bases, there was a span of 12 bases. The CDR3 is 14 amino acids. The CDR3 DNA follows: TGTGCCAGCAGTGTTGACACCGGGCAAGAGACCCAGTACTTC. Protein sequence: CASSVDTGQETQYF.

Only a few counts were recorded for this clonotype. The chain couples TRBV2 to TRBJ2-4; 8 bases match TRBD1. The CDR3 totals 15 residues. The V segment lost 6 bases and the J segment 9 bases; nucleotides outside the gene matches: 13. The V gene's germline CDR1 is SNHLY and CDR2 FYNNEI. The CDR3 here is CASSDDAGTGAIQYF. The CDR3 DNA reads TGTGCCAGCAGCGATGATGCCGGGACAGGAGCCATTCAGTACTTC.

The table lists this clonotype with a few counts. This chain links TRBV6-5 with TRBJ2-4; 8 bases fit TRBD2. V gave up 2 bases and J gave up 8 bases; unmatched junction bases: 5. The CDR3 consists of 14 residues. The germline V gene has CDR1 MNHEY and CDR2 SVGAGI. The CDR3 region has the DNA TGTGCCAGCAGTTACCAGCGGGGGAGGGACATTCAGTACTTC. Translated, it gives CASSYQRGRDIQYF.

This clonotype showed up just once. This chain joins TRBV6-6 and TRBJ2-3; a weak D match, TRBD1 (6 bases). The V end was cut by 4 bases, the J end by 0 bases, with 14 bases between. From germline, CDR1 is MNHNY and CDR2 SVGAGI (reference sequence). The CDR3 sequence is 16 residues long. In nucleotides, the CDR3 is TGTGCCAGCAGTTCTTATACAGGGTCTAGCACAGATACGCAGTATTTT. Translating gives CASSSYTGSSTDTQYF.

The rearrangement links TRBV20-1 to TRBJ2-4, with D hard to call. CDR1 is DFQATT, CDR2 SNEGSKA, per germline (reference sequence). Trimming pared 3 bases from V and 13 bases from J, leaving 25 bases between. The CDR3 length is 15 residues. CDR3 sequence (DNA): TGCAGTGCTAGTGACTTTGATTCCCCCTACAATGAGCAGTACTTC. Residues: CSASDFDSPYNEQYF.

The V and J genes are TRBV12-5 and TRBJ1-2; 8 positions match TRBD1. J lost 2 bases, V lost 5 bases, and 13 bases had no gene match. The V gene's germline CDR1 is LGHNT and CDR2 FRNRAP. This CDR3 comprises 17 residues. CDR3 in DNA: TGTGCTAGTGGTCCTGAGAACACCGGGACAGGAAACTATGGCTACACCTTC. This gives the protein CASGPENTGTGNYGYTF.

The gene calls are TRBV20-1 and TRBJ2-1; D ambiguous. The CDR3 totals 15 residues. Trimming took off 2 bases at V and 6 bases at J, with 17 bases between the two ends. CDR1 is DFQATT, CDR2 SNEGSKA, per germline (reference sequence). CDR3: CSARMLGSVGNEQFF. CDR3 DNA sequence: TGCAGTGCTAGAATGCTGGGGTCGGTCGGCAATGAGCAGTTCTTC.

V gene TRBV6-5 combines with J gene TRBJ2-1; D possibly corresponds to TRBD1 (6 bases). The CDR3 is 14 amino acids. Deletions cut 7 bases from V and 8 bases from J, with 18 bases between. Germline V gene data show CDR1 as MNHEY and CDR2 as SVGAGI. The DNA of the CDR3 is TGTGCCAGCAAGGGGGACCTTAGGAGCGATGAGCAGTTCTTC. It yields the protein CASKGDLRSDEQFF.

V is TRBV9 and J is TRBJ2-3, with 7 bases that match TRBD2. V lost 6 bases and J lost 2; bases outside the gene matches: 6. The CDR3 runs to 14 residues. Germline V lookup: CDR1 SGDLS, CDR2 YYNGEE. The CDR3 nucleotides are TGTGCCAGCAAGAGGGGACTACACACAGATACGCAGTATTTT. The encoded protein is CASKRGLHTDTQYF.

The gene calls are TRBV6-1 and TRBJ2-1; perhaps TRBD2 as D (7 bases). The CDR3 contains 16 residues. Deletions cut 5 bases from V and 0 bases from J, with 14 bases between. Germline lookup yields CDR1 MNHNS and CDR2 SASEGT. The CDR3 region is CASSRVAGASYNEQFF. The CDR3 coding sequence is TGTGCCAGCAGTAGAGTTGCGGGGGCCTCCTACAATGAGCAGTTCTTC.

This clonotype was detected many times. This chain's CDR3 is CASSLGDRVDTQYF. CDR3 sequence (DNA): TGCGCCAGCAGCTTGGGAGACAGGGTGGATACGCAGTATTTT. The chain employs TRBV5-1 and TRBJ2-3; TRBD1 matches 7 bases. The junction had 4 bases not matched to a gene; V was cut back by 0 bases and J by 6 bases. The V gene's germline CDR1 is SGHRS and CDR2 YFSETQ. The CDR3 runs 14 residues.